This T cell receptor beta chain originates from a study of shared clonotypes between healthy human individuals (dated by TCRdb to about 2020). Describing the broader study: A few men and a couple of women, aged 18 to 49 years, made up the cohort. Per donor, three plates each were used for CD4 naive and CD4 memory, two for CD8 naive, and one for CD8 memory. To estimate repertoire size and how much clonotype sharing occurs between individuals, the study deeply sequenced the blood TCR repertoires of roughly 5 healthy adults. To increase sequencing depth and limit assay-specific biases, different laboratories used diverse techniques to prepare libraries and sequence TCR repertoires. Each donor's leukapheresis produced roughly between about 0.85 and 10 billion PBMCs. The paper as a whole reports these results and caveats: Across a handful of donors, around 5.4% of naive CD4, approximately 3.6% of naive CD8, under 2.5% of memory CD4, and 0.4% of memory CD8 clonotypes were shared. Pairwise subsampling led to the expectation that sequencing depth would affect the degree of clonotype sharing among donors. Compared with non-shared clonotypes, clonotypes shared by all four sorted-subset donors had higher generation probabilities. Rarefaction of sorted-subset datasets indicated incomplete sequencing despite the large sequencing depth. Because the study included a small number of donors, the genetic and exposure-history diversity represented was limited. Naive subsets generally had larger estimated clonotype richness than memory subsets. Sampling was limited to blood, and TCR repertoires in tissue likely differ from TCR repertoires in blood.

Using the deep immunoSEQ assay, multiplex PCR amplified TCR CDR3 regions from genomic DNA. Extracted genomic DNA from each cell subset was distributed evenly across all wells of several immunoSEQ 96-well plates, and each plate was treated as a replicate. For sorted subsets, approximately 210 ng of genomic DNA, equivalent to 30,000 or so T cell genomes, went into each replicate PCR. Purified libraries were measured with a Qubit 3.0 fluorometer, size-checked on a Bioanalyzer 2100, and measured again with the KAPA Library Quantification kit. Every immunoSEQ 96-well plate was sequenced on a separate single-read 150-cycle Illumina NextSeq 550 flow cell. Per the original workflow: The immunoSEQ output contained only junctional sequences without quality scores, so filtering could not match that applied to full-length reads. Sequences were annotated with PyIR, a Python wrapper for IgBLAST v1.9, and V/J genes and CDR3 were assigned using IMGT germline references. Reads with weak V/J assignments (E-value above 1e-6), missing CDR3, stop codons, out-of-frame junctions, or ambiguous translated residues were removed. A V3J clonotype was defined by an identical inferred V gene, J gene, and CDR3 amino acid sequence. Percentage overlap between repertoires was computed as shared unique clonotypes divided by the size of the smaller repertoire. RTK rarefaction, the Chao1 estimator, and Recon v2.1 estimates of unobserved clonotypes were used to assess repertoire richness. Generation probabilities for all TCRbeta clonotypes obtained by the gDNA method from a handful of donors were computed using OLGA. TCRdb limited this immuneACCESS table to in-frame rearrangements with V and J called. A share of clones is missing; checked studies link under half to unresolved V genes, and the rest is unexplained. V, J and clone size are taken as reported in that table, and D and trimming were inferred from the DNA itself. Recorded for this sample are hundreds of thousands of clones; under 80% of them occurred a single time. The ten largest make up roughly 1.7% of the sample.

The donors were healthy, HIV-negative adults who had no recently reported acute infections or vaccinations. Only Caucasian adults living in Nashville, Tennessee, USA were represented among the donors. CD4+ T cells were enriched by magnetic negative selection, after which naive cells were positively selected on CD45RA and the negative fraction was taken as the memory subset. Blood was obtained by leukapheresis, after which PBMCs were separated by Ficoll-Histopaque density gradient centrifugation and cryopreserved in liquid nitrogen vapor phase. Analytical flow cytometry was used to check the purity and quantity of every magnetically sorted T cell population. Genomic DNA was isolated from every sorted fraction and measured by UV absorbance on a Nanodrop 2000c. The CDR3 runs 15 amino acids, cysteine and phenylalanine included. CDR3 DNA is the only sequence kept; it has 45 bases, read in frame from the first base. The germline V gene (reference sequence) sets CDR1 to LNHDA and CDR2 to SQIVND. The trim is 4 bases for V and 4 bases for J, with a gap of 11 bases between the germline ends.

On this clone itself: What this receptor recognizes is not known. The record has no base qualities; no much larger clone is one base away.

The chain couples TRBV19 to TRBJ2-6, with an unclear D gene assignment. The clonotype was recovered from a woman aged 25 to 39 in good health. Material: memory CD4+ T cells sorted from blood. What the cell subset or site label conveys for this sample: CD45RA-negative fraction. The base sequence is TGTGCCAGTAGTACCGCTACTTCGGGGGCCAACGTCCTGACTTTC. This yields the protein CASSTATSGANVLTF.